These 28 T cell receptor beta chains were sequenced from one sample in a study of blood T cells in healthy people across ages. Primed by a sample-barcoded 5' primer and a J-beta primer mix, a second PCR proceeded for about 6 to 12 cycles. TCRdb reprocessed the 5' RACE reads with MiXCR, giving one entry per CDR3 protein. Of about 1.6 million distinct CDR3 sequences in the sample, about 31% were seen once. Sequencing was carried out using blood. Receptors originate from a woman in her 30s in good health.

This chain uses TRBV27 with TRBJ2-7; possible D gene TRBD2, 6 bases. V was pared by 6 bases and J by 3 bases, with 15 bases between. The CDR3 contains 14 residues. The germline gives CDR1 MNHEY, CDR2 SMNVEV (reference sequence). CDR3 residues: CASRLRWRDYEQYF. The CDR3 DNA reads TGTGCCAGCAGGTTACGTTGGCGGGACTACGAGCAGTACTTC.

The chain links TRBV27 to TRBJ1-1; 8 bases map to TRBD1. V gave up 6 bases and J gave up 8 bases; unmatched junction bases: 8. Germline CDR1 is MNHEY and CDR2 is SMNVEV (reference sequence). The CDR3 spans 13 residues. In DNA, the CDR3 is TGTGCCAGCAGGGTGACAGGGGTTGGCGAAGCTTTCTTT. Translating it yields CASRVTGVGEAFF.

CDR3 sequence reads: CASSRVNRLNTEAFF. CDR3 DNA: TGTGCCAGCAGCAGAGTAAACAGGCTGAACACTGAAGCTTTCTTT. The J gene is TRBJ1-1, the V gene TRBV7-8; tentative D call: TRBD1 (5 bases). The CDR3 spans 15 residues. Germline CDR1 SGHVS, CDR2 FQNEAQ. V was cut by 5 bases and J by 0 bases, with 13 bases left in between.

This clonotype has only a few counts. The chain joins TRBV11-2 to TRBJ2-7, with no clear D. This CDR3 has 16 amino acids. In germline, CDR1 is SGHAT, CDR2 FQNNGV. V dropped 4 bases and J dropped 6 bases, with 22 bases sitting between them. This CDR3 reads CASSWVGSVITSEQYF. The CDR3 nucleotides read TGTGCCAGCAGCTGGGTGGGGTCCGTCATTACCTCCGAGCAGTACTTC.

A few counts support this clonotype. The chain joins TRBV5-1 to TRBJ2-3; a possible D gene is TRBD2 (6 bases). This CDR3 region has 14 residues. The germline V gene encodes CDR1 SGHRS and CDR2 YFSETQ. V was clipped by 4 bases and J by 4 bases, with 13 bases between them. CDR3 in DNA: TGCGCCAGCAGCCCGCGCCGGGAGTCAGATACGCAGTATTTT. This gives the protein CASSPRRESDTQYF.

A few counts support this clonotype. CDR3 DNA: TGTGCCAGCACAGGCAGGGCCCCGGGAGGGTCCTACAATGAGCAGTTCTTC. Protein sequence: CASTGRAPGGSYNEQFF. V and J are TRBV28 and TRBJ2-1, with 8 bases identical to TRBD2. CDR3 length equals 17 residues. Germline CDR1 reads MDHEN; CDR2 reads SYDVKM. With 7 bases clipped from V and 1 base from J, the junction kept 12 bases outside the gene matches.

This clonotype turned up a few times. This chain uses TRBV20-1 with TRBJ2-7; D might be TRBD2 (6 bases). V was pared by 1 base and J by 2 bases, with 12 bases between. Germline CDR1 and CDR2: DFQATT and SNEGSKA (reference sequence). The CDR3 has 14 residues. The CDR3 sequence is CSARVLRGTYEQYF. CDR3 nucleotides: TGCAGTGCTAGAGTATTGCGGGGTACCTACGAGCAGTACTTC.

CDR3 sequence: CASRGASRGGYTF. The CDR3 nucleotides are TGTGCCAGCAGGGGGGCGAGTAGAGGGGGCTACACCTTC. This chain connects TRBV6-1 to TRBJ1-2, with TRBD1 as a possible D gene (6 bases). CDR1 MNHNS and CDR2 SASEGT come from the germline V gene. The CDR3 spans 13 residues. V was cut by 6 bases and J by 8 bases, with 16 bases left in between.

The chain links TRBV5-1 to TRBJ2-7; possible D gene TRBD1, 6 bases. This CDR3 comprises 14 residues. Germline V gene lookup returns CDR1 SGHRS and CDR2 YFSETQ. V was pared by 5 bases and J by 1 base, with 13 bases between. This chain's CDR3 is CASRSQGTSYEQYF. CDR3 DNA sequence: TGCGCCAGCAGATCCCAAGGGACATCCTACGAGCAGTACTTC. Drawing the rest from reference TRBV5-1 and TRBJ2-7, the complete variable domain is KAGVTQTPRYLIKTRGQQVTLSCSPISGHRSVSWYQQTPGQGLQFLFEYFSETQRNKGNFPGRFSGRQFSNSRSEMNVSTLELGDSALYLCASRSQGTSYEQYFGPGTRLTVT.

This clonotype was counted at least ten times. This chain joins TRBV7-2 and TRBJ2-5; the match to TRBD2 covers 14 bases. Unmatched junction bases numbered 3, after V lost 5 bases and J lost 4 bases. The CDR3 extends over 15 amino acids. Germline-derived CDR1 and CDR2 are SGHTA and FQGNSA. CDR3 sequence reads: CASSVGLAGVETQYF. CDR3 DNA: TGTGCCAGCAGCGTGGGACTAGCGGGAGTAGAGACCCAGTACTTC.

This clonotype was detected many times. The chain combines TRBV4-1 with TRBJ2-7, with TRBD2 identical over 7 bases. The germline V gene has CDR1 MGHRA and CDR2 YSYEKL. The CDR3 extends over 16 amino acids. Trimming cost V 8 bases and J 1 base; bases outside gene matches: 14. The CDR3, as DNA: TGCGCCAGCGGGGGAATGGGGGAGGGCCGGTCCTACGAGCAGTACTTC. Translation: CASGGMGEGRSYEQYF.

The chain has TRBV7-9 and TRBJ1-2; TRBD1 matches at 12 bases. V trimming: 3 bases; J trimming: 6 bases; junction bases outside the gene matches: 8. Per germline, CDR1 SEHNR and CDR2 FQNEAQ (reference sequence). There are 16 residues in the CDR3. The CDR3 sequence: CASSFTGQGARNGYTF. In DNA form, the CDR3 reads TGTGCCAGCAGCTTCACGGGACAGGGGGCGCGGAATGGCTACACCTTC. Drawing the rest from reference TRBV7-9 and TRBJ1-2, the complete variable domain is DTGVSQNPRHKITKRGQNVTFRCDPISEHNRLYWYRQTLGQGPEFLTYFQNEAQLEKSRLLSDRFSAERPKGSFSTLEIQRTEQGDSAMYLCASSFTGQGARNGYTFGSGTRLTVV.

The genes are TRBV11-2 and TRBJ2-3, with D perhaps matching TRBD2 (6 bases). The CDR3 is made up of 16 amino acids. The germline CDR1 and CDR2 sequences are SGHAT and FQNNGV. V was cut by 4 bases and J by 2 bases, with 16 bases left in between. CDR3 protein: CASSSEEAGYTDTQYF. The DNA for the CDR3 is TGTGCCAGCAGCTCTGAGGAGGCGGGATACACAGATACGCAGTATTTT. The variable domain in full, completed from reference TRBV11-2 and TRBJ2-3, reads EAGVAQSPRYKIIEKRQSVAFWCNPISGHATLYWYQQILGQGPKLLIQFQNNGVVDDSQLPKDRFSAERLKGVDSTLKIQPAKLEDSAVYLCASSSEEAGYTDTQYFGPGTRLTVL.

V is TRBV5-6 and J is TRBJ2-2; D is ambiguous. The CDR3 is 18 residues long. V lost 0 bases and J lost 1, with 16 bases in between. CDR1 is SGHDT, CDR2 YYEEEE, per germline. Here the CDR3 DNA reads TGTGCCAGCAGCTTGGCCTTGGGGTCTTTTGGGAACACCGGGGAGCTGTTTTTT. It translates to CASSLALGSFGNTGELFF.

This clonotype has more than one count but fewer than ten. The genes are TRBV7-9 and TRBJ1-2; 8 bases fit TRBD1. CDR1 is SEHNR and CDR2 is FQNEAQ in the germline V gene (reference sequence). V shed 3 bases, J shed 2 bases, and the junction held 8 bases outside the gene matches. The CDR3 covers 16 residues. The DNA for the CDR3 is TGTGCCAGCAGCTTGGGACAGGACCCGATGAACTATGGCTACACCTTC. Protein: CASSLGQDPMNYGYTF.

In DNA, the CDR3 is TGTGCCAGCAGCACTCCTCCGGGACTAGCGGACTACGAGCAGTACTTC. Translating gives CASSTPPGLADYEQYF. The rearrangement uses TRBV12-3 or TRBV12-4 and TRBJ2-7; the match to TRBD2 covers 11 bases. This CDR3 comprises 16 residues. V was pared by 6 bases and J by 3 bases, with 10 bases of the junction left unmatched.

The chain is built from TRBV6-1 and TRBJ1-1; D gene uncertain. Trimming took 4 bases from V and 3 from J, leaving 6 bases between them. The CDR3 sequence is 12 residues long. Germline V gene lookup returns CDR1 MNHNS and CDR2 SASEGT. As DNA, the CDR3 is TGTGCCAGCAGTGTTAGTTACACTGAAGCTTTCTTT. Translated: CASSVSYTEAFF.

The rearrangement joins TRBV20-1 to TRBJ2-3, with TRBD2 identical over 10 bases. Germline CDR1 and CDR2: DFQATT and SNEGSKA (reference sequence). The CDR3 consists of 16 residues. Trimming cost V 4 bases and J 0 bases; bases outside gene matches: 7. CDR3 in DNA: TGCAGTGCTAAGGCCTTACTAGCGGGAAGCACAGATACGCAGTATTTT. As protein: CSAKALLAGSTDTQYF.

Remarks on this clonotype: The junction departs from germline at one end; a sequencing error may be responsible. The chain links TRBV12-3 or TRBV12-4 to TRBJ2-3; no reliable D call. The CDR3 spans 14 residues. The CDR3 nucleotides read TGTGCCAGCAGCAAGATGGTCCCCACAGATGCGCAGTATTTT. This gives the protein CASSKMVPTDAQYF.

This chain uses TRBV21-1 with TRBJ2-3; the table names TRBD2, a call not compared with the DNA. TRBV21-1 is recorded as a pseudogene. This CDR3 is built from 16 residues. This chain's CDR3 is CASSKREGGCTDTQYF. The DNA of the CDR3 is TGTGCCAGCAGCAAAAGGGAGGGGGGTTGCACAGATACGCAGTATTTT.

This rearrangement joins TRBV3-1 to TRBJ2-2; possible D gene TRBD2, 6 bases. This CDR3 region has 15 residues. Trimming left V 5 bases short and J 8 bases short, with 18 bases between. Germline-derived CDR1 and CDR2 are LGHDT and YNNKEL (reference sequence). CDR3 bases: TGTGCCAGCAGCTCCCGGACTACCGGCGTTGGGGAGCTGTTTTTT. Protein sequence: CASSSRTTGVGELFF. Full variable domain (outside the CDR3, taken from reference TRBV3-1 and TRBJ2-2): DTAVSQTPKYLVTQMGNDKSIKCEQNLGHDTMYWYKQDSKKFLKIMFSYNNKELIINETVPNRFSPKSPDKAHLNLHINSLELGDSAVYFCASSSRTTGVGELFFGEGSRLTVL.

The rearrangement links TRBV29-1 to TRBJ2-5; no definite D call. The CDR3 runs 12 residues. The V gene lost 4 bases and the J gene lost 5 bases, with 11 bases spanning the gap. Germline V gene lookup returns CDR1 SQVTM and CDR2 ANQGSEA. Here the CDR3 reads CSVGGLGETQYF. In DNA form, the CDR3 reads TGCAGCGTTGGGGGATTAGGCGAGACCCAGTACTTC.

This clonotype was counted only a few times. This clone may be a read error of a much larger clone one base away. This chain joins TRBV20-1 and TRBJ2-1, with 15 bases matching TRBD2. V was clipped by 0 bases and J by 2 bases; unmatched bases: 14. Germline V gene sequence: CDR1 DFQATT, CDR2 SNEGSKA (reference sequence). The CDR3 loop spans 21 amino acids. The CDR3: CSARERPRGTSGRITYNEQFF. The CDR3 coding sequence is TGCAGTGCTAGAGAGAGGCCACGGGGGACTAGCGGGAGGATAACCTACAATGAGCAGTTCTTC.

The CDR3: CASSPGLDPNTQYF. The CDR3 nucleotides are TGTGCCAGCAGCCCGGGACTAGACCCAAATACGCAGTATTTT. The chain couples TRBV7-9 to TRBJ2-3; 8 bases match TRBD2. The CDR3 extends over 14 amino acids. The ends lost 5 bases at V and 7 bases at J; junction bases unmatched: 8. Germline assignment: CDR1 SEHNR and CDR2 FQNEAQ (reference sequence).

V gene TRBV30 combines with J gene TRBJ1-5; 7 bases are shared with TRBD1. The CDR3 is 13 residues long. V shed 5 bases, J shed 6 bases, and the junction held 7 bases outside the gene matches. Germline assignment: CDR1 GTSNPN and CDR2 SVGIG (reference sequence). DNA for the CDR3: TGTGCCTGGCAGGGGGGCGCTGGTCAGCCCCAGCATTTT. Translated: CAWQGGAGQPQHF.

As regards this clonotype: A much larger clone lies one base from this, so it may be a read error. This rearrangement joins TRBV29-1 to TRBJ2-7; D tentatively reads TRBD1 or TRBD2 (5 bases each). Germline assignment: CDR1 SQVTM and CDR2 ANQGSEA. This CDR3 contains 15 residues. The DNA for the CDR3 is TGCGGCGTCTCCCCCCGGGGCCCCAGCTCCTACGAGCAGTACTTC. Its protein product is CGVSPRGPSSYEQYF.

This sequence joins TRBV27 and TRBJ1-2; 8 bases fit TRBD1. The CDR3 sequence is 15 residues long. Germline values: CDR1 MNHEY, CDR2 SMNVEV (reference sequence). The V and J ends lost 3 bases and 8 bases, in that order; junction bases with no gene match: 11. CDR3 protein: CASSFGMGQVGGYTF. The CDR3 DNA follows: TGTGCCAGCAGTTTCGGGATGGGACAGGTCGGAGGCTACACCTTC.

V usage is TRBV20-1 and J usage is TRBJ2-3, with TRBD1 matching 7 bases. Looked up from germline, CDR1 is DFQATT and CDR2 is SNEGSKA (reference sequence). V dropped 6 bases and J dropped 5; count of bases not matched to a gene: 32. The CDR3 covers 21 residues. DNA for the CDR3: TGCAGTGCCATACGCACACAGGGGCCGGCCGGAATTTTTGTTTTGGGAGATACGCAGTATTTT. Translation: CSAIRTQGPAGIFVLGDTQYF.